The T cell receptor (beta chain) under discussion was sequenced for a study of Ad26.COV2.S vaccination and SARS-CoV-2 variants. Regarding the study as a whole: Considerable breadth of spike-specific CD8+ and CD4+ T cell responses has reportedly been documented following vaccination.

Only in-frame clones appear in the TCRdb table, and some are missing; sequencing was by immunoSEQ multiplex PCR. The table has about 400,000 clones, roughly 90% seen once. The treatment was: over 15 received Ad26.COV2.S at low or high dose, single or two shots; roughly five received placebo; per-sample allocation not given. Day 63 after the first injection of vaccine or placebo was the sampling time. About this clone: What it binds is not known.

The sequences come from peripheral blood, collected in a trial of Ad26.COV2.S vaccine versus placebo. This receptor was obtained from a person between 18 and 60 years old who received the Ad26.COV2.S COVID-19 vaccine or a placebo.

Written as DNA, the CDR3 is TGCGCCAGCAGCCAAGTCCGGGACAGGGGGCGGAGGGGCTACACCTTC. Translated: CASSQVRDRGRRGYTF. V gene TRBV4-3 combines with J gene TRBJ1-2, with 12 positions matching TRBD1. The J segment lost 8 bases and the V segment lost 1 base, leaving 8 bases of the junction unmatched. The CDR3 is 16 amino acids. Germline V gene sequence: CDR1 LGHNA, CDR2 YSLEER.